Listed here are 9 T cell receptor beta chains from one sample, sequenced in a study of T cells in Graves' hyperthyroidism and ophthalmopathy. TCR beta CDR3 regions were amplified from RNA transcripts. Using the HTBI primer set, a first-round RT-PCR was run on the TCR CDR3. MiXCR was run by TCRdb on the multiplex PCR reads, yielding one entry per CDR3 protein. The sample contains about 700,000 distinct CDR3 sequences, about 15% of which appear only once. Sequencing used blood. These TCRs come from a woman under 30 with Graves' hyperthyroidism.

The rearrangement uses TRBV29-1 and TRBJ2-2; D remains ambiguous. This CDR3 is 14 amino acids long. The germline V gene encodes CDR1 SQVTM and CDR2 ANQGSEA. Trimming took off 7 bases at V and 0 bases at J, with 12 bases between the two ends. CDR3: CSARSGANTGELFF. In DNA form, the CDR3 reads TGCAGCGCTAGATCGGGCGCGAACACCGGGGAGCTGTTTTTT.

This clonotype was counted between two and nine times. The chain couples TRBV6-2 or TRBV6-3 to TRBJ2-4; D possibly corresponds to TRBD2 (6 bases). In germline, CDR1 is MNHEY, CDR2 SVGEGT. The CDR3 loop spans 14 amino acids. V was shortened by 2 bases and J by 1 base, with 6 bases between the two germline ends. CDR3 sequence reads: CASSYSGAKNIQYF. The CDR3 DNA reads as TGTGCCAGCAGTTACAGCGGGGCCAAAAACATTCAGTACTTC.

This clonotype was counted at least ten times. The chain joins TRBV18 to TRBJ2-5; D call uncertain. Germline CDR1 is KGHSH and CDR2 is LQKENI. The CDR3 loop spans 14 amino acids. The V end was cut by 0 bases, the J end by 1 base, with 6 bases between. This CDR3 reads CASSPPRIQETQYF. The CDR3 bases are TGTGCCAGCTCACCACCGCGGATCCAAGAGACCCAGTACTTC.

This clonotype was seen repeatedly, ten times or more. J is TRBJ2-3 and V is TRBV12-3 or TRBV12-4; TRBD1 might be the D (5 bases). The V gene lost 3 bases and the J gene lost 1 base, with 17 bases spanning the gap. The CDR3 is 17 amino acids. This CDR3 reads CASSFSVVQGRTDTQYF. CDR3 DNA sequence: TGTGCCAGCAGTTTTAGTGTGGTGCAGGGCCGCACAGATACGCAGTATTTT.

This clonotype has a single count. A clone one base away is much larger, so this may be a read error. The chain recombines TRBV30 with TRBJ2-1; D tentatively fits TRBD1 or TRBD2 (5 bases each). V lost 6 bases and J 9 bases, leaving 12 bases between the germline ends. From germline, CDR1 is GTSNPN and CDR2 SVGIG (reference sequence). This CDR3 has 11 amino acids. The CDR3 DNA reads TGTGCCTGCACCGGGACGGGTGAGCAGTTCTTC. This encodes CACTGTGEQFF.

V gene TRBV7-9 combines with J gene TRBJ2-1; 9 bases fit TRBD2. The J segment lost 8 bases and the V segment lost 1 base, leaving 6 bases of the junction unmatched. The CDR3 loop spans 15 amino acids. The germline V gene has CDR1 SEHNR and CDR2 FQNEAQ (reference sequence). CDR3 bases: TGTGCCAGCAGCTTAGTGGCGGGAGGGCCAGATGAGCAGTTCTTC. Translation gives CASSLVAGGPDEQFF.

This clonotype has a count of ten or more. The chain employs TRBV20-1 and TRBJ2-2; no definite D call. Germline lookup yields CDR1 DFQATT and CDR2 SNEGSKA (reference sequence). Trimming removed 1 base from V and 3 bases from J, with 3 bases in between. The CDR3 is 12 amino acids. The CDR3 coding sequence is TGCAGTGCTAGAGGGGACACCGGGGAGCTGTTTTTT. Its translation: CSARGDTGELFF.

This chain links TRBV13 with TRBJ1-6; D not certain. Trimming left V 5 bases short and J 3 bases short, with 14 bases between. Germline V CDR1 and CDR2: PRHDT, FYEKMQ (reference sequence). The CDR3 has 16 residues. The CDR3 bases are TGTGCCAGCAGCCTCGCCCCTCCCGGCTATAATTCACCCCTCCACTTT. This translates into CASSLAPPGYNSPLHF.

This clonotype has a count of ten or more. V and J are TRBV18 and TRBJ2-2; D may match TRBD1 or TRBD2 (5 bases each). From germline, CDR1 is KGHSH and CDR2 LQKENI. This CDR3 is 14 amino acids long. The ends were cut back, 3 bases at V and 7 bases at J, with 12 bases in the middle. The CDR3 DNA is TGTGCCAGCTCACCCTTAAGGGACGGCGGGGAGCTGTTTTTT. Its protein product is CASSPLRDGGELFF.